This TCR beta chain emerged from a study of blood T cell repertoires in COVID-19. Looking at the study overall: Donors in the United States, Italy and Spain gave samples during acute or convalescent COVID-19.

CDR1 is MNHNY and CDR2 is SVGAGI in the germline V gene (reference sequence). With 3 bases removed from V and 4 bases from J, the gap between germline ends came to 13 bases. The CDR3 is 15 residues long. Participants, roughly 18 to 100 years old, spanned about 26 US areas. Cohort placement rested on clinical history that participants reported themselves. Methods used by the authors: Amplification with reference gene primers provided the estimates of nucleated cell counts. Clones were sequenced by immunoSEQ multiplex PCR, and TCRdb holds only the in-frame ones, with some missing. For V, J and clone size, that table is used; D and trimming come from the DNA. The repertoire holds a few hundred thousand clones, with 80% to 90% as singletons.

The clonotype was recovered from a woman between 25 and 40 years old who had been exposed to COVID-19. The chain employs TRBV6-6 and TRBJ1-5; unclear D gene. The sequenced material came from PBMCs or T cells enriched from blood (not recorded which). The CDR3 bases are TGTGCCAGCAGTTATGAGAGGGCGGGAAATCAGCCCCAGCATTTT. Translation gives CASSYERAGNQPQHF.